The 22 T cell receptor beta chains in this list originate from one sample, sequenced in a study of regulatory T cells in long-lasting Graves disease. HTBI primers from iRepertoire and Arm-PCR of CDR3 regions yielded the TCR beta libraries. TCRdb analysed the multiplex PCR reads with MiXCR anew, one entry per CDR3 protein. This sample yields about 470,000 distinct CDR3 sequences, of which 20% are seen a single time; approximately 7.8% belongs to the top ten. Stated time point: persistent/refractory GD, antithyroid drugs over 5 years with positive TRAb. The TCR library was prepared using RNA isolated from PBMCs. The sequencing used peripheral blood mononuclear cells (PBMCs), collected when the disease was refractory, from a patient treated with antithyroid drugs. The receptors were gathered from a female donor with Graves disease.

This clonotype was observed at least ten times. CDR3 sequence (DNA): TGTGCCAGCAGCTCTACCGGACAGGTCCGCTATGGCTACACCTTC. Translated: CASSSTGQVRYGYTF. The chain combines TRBV12-3 or TRBV12-4 with TRBJ1-2; 7 bases align to TRBD1. Trimming cost V 6 bases and J 4 bases; bases outside gene matches: 11. The CDR3 totals 15 residues.

The chain employs TRBV2 and TRBJ2-3, with D possibly being TRBD2 (6 bases). The V end lost 6 bases, the J end lost 0 bases, and 13 bases lay between the germline ends. Germline loops: CDR1 SNHLY, CDR2 FYNNEI. The CDR3 spans 15 residues. CDR3 residues: CASRVGTFSTDTQYF. The CDR3 DNA reads as TGTGCCAGCAGGGTCGGGACTTTTAGCACAGATACGCAGTATTTT.

V usage is TRBV6-5 and J usage is TRBJ2-1; 7 bases fit TRBD2. The CDR3 sequence is 16 residues long. The V gene's germline CDR1 is MNHEY and CDR2 SVGAGI. The J segment lost 0 bases and the V segment lost 3 bases, leaving 5 bases of the junction unmatched. Written as DNA, the CDR3 is TGTGCCAGCAGTTATTTAGCGGGTAGCTCCTACAATGAGCAGTTCTTC. Its protein is CASSYLAGSSYNEQFF.

This chain connects TRBV19 to TRBJ2-1, with unresolved D. Deletions cut 3 bases from V and 2 bases from J, with 8 bases between. The CDR3 spans 14 residues. CDR1 is LNHDA and CDR2 is SQIVND in the germline V gene (reference sequence). The DNA of the CDR3 is TGTGCCAGTAGTATTCGCGGTACCTACAATGAGCAGTTCTTC. It specifies CASSIRGTYNEQFF.

The chain recombines TRBV5-1 with TRBJ1-2; unclear D gene. Per germline, CDR1 SGHRS and CDR2 YFSETQ. V was shortened by 4 bases and J by 2 bases, with 9 bases between the two germline ends. The CDR3 is 13 residues long. CDR3 region: CASSNDKNYGYTF. In nucleotides, the CDR3 is TGCGCCAGCAGCAATGACAAGAACTATGGCTACACCTTC.

This clonotype was observed a few times. The genes are TRBV4-1 and TRBJ1-2, with a weak D call TRBD1 (6 bases). V was trimmed by 3 bases and J by 6 bases, leaving 11 bases between them. The CDR3 loop spans 13 amino acids. CDR1 and CDR2 from the germline V gene are MGHRA and YSYEKL. The CDR3 coding sequence is TGCGCCAGCAGCCACACAAACAGGGATGGCTACACCTTC. It translates to CASSHTNRDGYTF.

At least ten counts were recorded for this clonotype. The chain is built from TRBV6-1 and TRBJ2-5; no firm D call. V dropped 2 bases and J dropped 0 bases, with 16 bases sitting between them. The germline V gene has CDR1 MNHNS and CDR2 SASEGT. The CDR3 has 17 amino acids. CDR3 loop: CASSENFDTMYQETQYF. DNA of the CDR3: TGTGCCAGCAGTGAAAATTTCGACACCATGTACCAAGAGACCCAGTACTTC.

The chain couples TRBV6-1 to TRBJ2-1; D is undetermined. CDR1 MNHNS and CDR2 SASEGT come from the germline V gene. This CDR3 comprises 14 residues. The V end was cut by 6 bases, the J end by 4 bases, with 13 bases between. CDR3 region: CASSPHELYNEQFF. The CDR3 bases are TGTGCCAGCAGCCCCCATGAGCTTTACAATGAGCAGTTCTTC.

This clonotype was counted many times. CDR3 residues: CAISDPRTSGREATKNIQYF. DNA for the CDR3: TGTGCCATCAGTGACCCTCGGACTAGCGGGAGGGAAGCTACCAAAAACATTCAGTACTTC. This chain joins TRBV10-3 and TRBJ2-4; 15 positions match TRBD2. Germline values: CDR1 ENHRY, CDR2 SYGVKD. The CDR3 spans 20 residues. Trimming took 3 bases from V and 2 from J; bases not matched to a gene: 11.

This clonotype turned up a few times. The chain has TRBV7-9 and TRBJ1-2, with TRBD1 matching over 7 bases. Trimming took 8 bases from V and 5 from J; bases not matched to a gene: 8. The CDR3 runs to 13 residues. Germline CDR1 is SEHNR and CDR2 is FQNEAQ (reference sequence). CDR3 sequence reads: CASGPGQPYGYTF. In DNA form, the CDR3 reads TGTGCCAGCGGCCCGGGACAGCCATATGGCTACACCTTC.

The table lists this clonotype with many counts. The V call is TRBV19, the J call TRBJ2-6; 7 bases fit TRBD1. Germline values: CDR1 LNHDA, CDR2 SQIVND (reference sequence). The CDR3 consists of 18 residues. V trimming: 5 bases; J trimming: 0 bases; junction bases outside the gene matches: 10. CDR3 in amino acids: CASSVTGQRGSGANVLTF. The CDR3 bases are TGTGCCAGTAGTGTGACAGGGCAACGAGGCTCTGGGGCCAACGTCCTGACTTTC.

This clonotype has ten or more counts. CDR3 sequence: CASSPTPGTGELFF. The CDR3 coding sequence is TGTGCCAGCAGCCCTACCCCAGGGACCGGGGAGCTGTTTTTT. This chain connects TRBV11-2 to TRBJ2-2; tentatively, D is TRBD1 (5 bases). Germline CDR1 and CDR2: SGHAT and FQNNGV. CDR3 size: 14 residues. Between the trimmed V and J ends, which lost 5 bases and 5 bases, there was a span of 12 bases. Full variable domain (remainder filled in from reference TRBV11-2 and TRBJ2-2): EAGVAQSPRYKIIEKRQSVAFWCNPISGHATLYWYQQILGQGPKLLIQFQNNGVVDDSQLPKDRFSAERLKGVDSTLKIQPAKLEDSAVYLCASSPTPGTGELFFGEGSRLTVL.

This clonotype was seen at least ten times. V is TRBV7-2 and J is TRBJ2-7; D assignment may be TRBD1 or TRBD2 (5 bases each). The V end was cut by 8 bases, the J end by 2 bases, with 10 bases between. Germline V gene sequence: CDR1 SGHTA, CDR2 FQGNSA. This CDR3 contains 12 residues. The CDR3 protein is CASGGFTYEQYF. The CDR3 nucleotides read TGTGCCAGCGGGGGATTTACCTACGAGCAGTACTTC.

The gene calls are TRBV4-1 and TRBJ2-7; D call uncertain. V was clipped by 0 bases and J by 2 bases, with 11 bases between them. CDR1 is MGHRA, CDR2 YSYEKL, per germline. This CDR3 has 15 amino acids. The CDR3 loop reads CASSQDGLETYEQYF. CDR3 in DNA: TGCGCCAGCAGCCAAGATGGGCTAGAAACCTACGAGCAGTACTTC.

Ten or more counts support this clonotype. The chain couples TRBV6-1 to TRBJ2-7; 7 nucleotides line up with TRBD2. The germline V gene encodes CDR1 MNHNS and CDR2 SASEGT. The trim removed 6 bases at V and 5 bases at J, leaving 4 bases unmatched. CDR3 length equals 12 residues. CDR3 in DNA: TGTGCCAGCAGAGGGGAGGGGAACGAGCAGTACTTC. Protein sequence: CASRGEGNEQYF.

This chain links TRBV4-1 with TRBJ1-2; D remains ambiguous. Trimming cost V 1 base and J 5 bases, with 17 bases left between them. The V gene's germline CDR1 is MGHRA and CDR2 YSYEKL. There are 16 residues in the CDR3. DNA for the CDR3: TGCGCCAGCAGCCAAGGGGGTAATGGGCCGGGGTATGGCTACACCTTC. Protein sequence: CASSQGGNGPGYGYTF.

The chain joins TRBV29-1 to TRBJ1-3; D gene unclear. The CDR3 is 10 amino acids. Germline-derived CDR1 and CDR2 are SQVTM and ANQGSEA. V was shortened by 7 bases and J by 4 bases, with 5 bases between the two germline ends. The CDR3 nucleotides read TGCAGCGCCCTCGGAAACACCATATATTTT. This translates into CSALGNTIYF.

In regard to this clonotype: A much larger clone differs by one base, so this may be a read error. In nucleotides, the CDR3 is TGTGCCAGTGGCCGGGACAGTGACCAAGAGACCCAGTACTTC. Amino acids: CASGRDSDQETQYF. This chain connects TRBV19 to TRBJ2-5, with TRBD1 matching 7 bases. CDR1 and CDR2 (germline): LNHDA, SQIVND (reference sequence). This CDR3 comprises 14 residues. V dropped 8 bases and J dropped 0; count of bases not matched to a gene: 6.

This clonotype was found a few times. CDR3 sequence reads: CATSVIRTDTQYF. The CDR3, as DNA: TGTGCCACCTCGGTGATCAGGACAGATACGCAGTATTTT. The chain links TRBV28 to TRBJ2-3; D gene uncertain. The V gene's germline CDR1 is MDHEN and CDR2 SYDVKM. CDR3 length equals 13 residues. The V and J ends lost 10 bases and 3 bases respectively, with 14 bases between them. The full variable domain, with the rest looked up from reference TRBV28 and TRBJ2-3, is DVKVTQSSRYLVKRTGEKVFLECVQDMDHENMFWYRQDPGLGLRLIYFSYDVKMKEKGDIPEGYSVSREKKERFSLILESASTNQTSMYLCATSVIRTDTQYFGPGTRLTVL.

In its sample, this clonotype was seen many times. The chain links TRBV20-1 to TRBJ1-5; no reliable D call. CDR1 is DFQATT, CDR2 SNEGSKA, per germline (reference sequence). Deletions cut 6 bases from V and 1 base from J, with 10 bases between. This CDR3 region has 13 residues. CDR3 sequence: CSAPSDSNQPQHF. The CDR3 bases are TGCAGTGCCCCCTCAGACAGCAATCAGCCCCAGCATTTT.

This clonotype was found many times. The chain combines TRBV12-3 or TRBV12-4 with TRBJ1-5, with D tentatively TRBD1 (6 bases). This CDR3 is 14 amino acids long. Trimming removed 1 base from V and 6 bases from J, with 10 bases in between. The CDR3 DNA sequence: TGTGCCAGCAGTTTAGGGGGGCTTAGTCAGCCCCAGCATTTT. Encoded protein: CASSLGGLSQPQHF.

This clonotype was recorded a few times. The rearrangement joins TRBV5-1 to TRBJ2-3; perhaps TRBD1 as D (6 bases). The germline gives CDR1 SGHRS, CDR2 YFSETQ. This CDR3 has 13 residues. Trimming shortened V by 0 bases and J by 6 bases, and 8 bases separated the two germline ends. This CDR3 reads CASSLGTVDTQYF. The CDR3 region has the DNA TGCGCCAGCAGCTTGGGGACAGTTGATACGCAGTATTTT.